These 18 T cell receptor beta chains were all obtained from the same sample, sequenced in a study of TIL therapy for anti-PD-1-resistant metastatic lung cancer. Specified time point: pre-treatment sample, taken before nivolumab and TIL therapy. Sequencing used immunoSEQ v3. Only in-frame clones appear in the TCRdb table, and some are missing; sequencing was by immunoSEQ multiplex PCR. The sample lists about 59,000 clones, 70% to 75% occurring once. Sequenced here: blood, sampled at baseline. Every receptor here comes from a person aged 25-80 years with non-small cell lung cancer.

The chain links TRBV13 to TRBJ2-2, with D maybe TRBD1 (5 bases). The germline gives CDR1 PRHDT, CDR2 FYEKMQ (reference sequence). CDR3 length: 15 residues. Trimming removed 5 bases at V and 2 bases at J, with 12 bases between. As DNA, the CDR3 is TGTGCCAGCAGCCCAATAGACAGTAACACCGGGGAGCTGTTTTTT. Protein: CASSPIDSNTGELFF.

The chain is built from TRBV18 and TRBJ2-1; the D is unclear. Germline assignment: CDR1 KGHSH and CDR2 LQKENI. The CDR3 runs 14 residues. The V end was cut by 3 bases, the J end by 5 bases, with 11 bases between. The CDR3 loop reads CASSPTTINNEQFF. The CDR3 nucleotides read TGTGCCAGCTCACCGACGACAATCAACAATGAGCAGTTCTTC. Filled out from reference TRBV18 and TRBJ2-1, the complete variable domain reads NAGVMQNPRHLVRRRGQEARLRCSPMKGHSHVYWYRQLPEEGLKFMVYLQKENIIDESGMPKERFSAEFPKEGPSILRIQQVVRGDSAAYFCASSPTTINNEQFFGPGTRLTVL.

The rearrangement links TRBV10-3 to TRBJ2-1, with D possibly TRBD1 on 5 matching bases. Deletions cut 2 bases from V and 3 bases from J, with 11 bases between. CDR3 length: 15 amino acids. The germline gives CDR1 ENHRY, CDR2 SYGVKD. The CDR3 is CAISEQPGNYNEQFF. In DNA form, the CDR3 reads TGTGCCATCAGTGAGCAACCAGGGAACTACAATGAGCAGTTCTTC.

This clone was detected only once. The chain combines TRBV27 with TRBJ2-7; no firm D call. Trimming took 2 bases from V and 2 from J, leaving 7 bases between them. Germline V gives CDR1 MNHEY, CDR2 SMNVEV (reference sequence). This CDR3 has 13 amino acids. CDR3 sequence reads: CASSLRSTYEQYF. The CDR3 DNA sequence: TGTGCCAGCAGTTTAAGGTCAACCTACGAGCAGTACTTC.

This clone was counted only a few times. This chain uses TRBV4-1 with TRBJ1-1, with a tentative D call TRBD1 (5 bases). Trimming left V 2 bases short and J 1 base short, with 11 bases between. Germline assignment: CDR1 MGHRA and CDR2 YSYEKL. The CDR3 runs to 15 residues. DNA for the CDR3: TGCGCCAGCAGCCAAAGTCAGGGCGAGAACACTGAAGCTTTCTTT. Amino acid sequence: CASSQSQGENTEAFF.

The J gene is TRBJ2-1, the V gene TRBV28, with TRBD1 as a possible D gene (5 bases). This CDR3 has 14 amino acids. CDR1 is MDHEN and CDR2 is SYDVKM in the germline V gene. With 3 bases removed from V and 4 bases from J, the gap between germline ends came to 10 bases. The CDR3 DNA reads TGTGCCAGCAGTTTCCAACAGGAATACAATGAGCAGTTCTTC. It translates to CASSFQQEYNEQFF.

The CDR3 here is CSVILAASGGSGANVLTF. DNA of the CDR3: TGCAGCGTTATTCTGGCGGCCTCGGGGGGCAGTGGGGCCAACGTCCTGACTTTC. The V and J genes are TRBV29-1 and TRBJ2-6, with D possibly matching TRBD2 (7 bases). CDR3 length equals 18 residues. Germline V CDR1 and CDR2: SQVTM, ANQGSEA. V was cut by 5 bases and J by 3 bases, with 23 bases left in between.

This chain joins TRBV2 and TRBJ1-1; D not certain. CDR3 length equals 14 residues. With 7 bases removed from V and 0 bases from J, the gap between germline ends came to 12 bases. CDR1 SNHLY and CDR2 FYNNEI come from the germline V gene. This chain's CDR3 is CASTAQIMNTEAFF. The CDR3 nucleotides read TGTGCCAGCACAGCACAGATCATGAACACTGAAGCTTTCTTT.

This clone is a singleton in its sample. V gene TRBV27 combines with J gene TRBJ1-4; D may be TRBD1 (5 bases). In germline, CDR1 is MNHEY, CDR2 SMNVEV (reference sequence). This CDR3 is 13 amino acids long. Trimming stripped 6 bases from V and 8 bases from J, with 13 bases between. The CDR3 DNA sequence: TGTGCCAGCAGGCCAGGGTCTGGGGAAAAACTGTTTTTT. Translated: CASRPGSGEKLFF.

The rearrangement uses TRBV5-1 and TRBJ2-7; the D gene is possibly TRBD2 (7 bases). The V end was cut by 3 bases, the J end by 1 base, with 17 bases between. Germline CDR1 and CDR2: SGHRS and YFSETQ. The CDR3 contains 16 residues. CDR3 protein: CASSSWGGPASYEQYF. The CDR3 DNA reads TGCGCCAGCAGCTCCTGGGGGGGCCCCGCATCCTACGAGCAGTACTTC.

Details on this clone: The same CDR3 is also encoded by other DNA sequences in this sample. V usage is TRBV9 and J usage is TRBJ1-3; D remains ambiguous. The CDR3 has 13 amino acids. V was cut by 3 bases and J by 0 bases, with 4 bases left in between. The germline CDR1 and CDR2 sequences are SGDLS and YYNGEE. As DNA, the CDR3 is TGTGCCAGCAGCGCCAGCTCTGGAAACACCATATATTTT. The encoded protein is CASSASSGNTIYF.

A single count supports this clone. This chain's CDR3 is CASRWGLAEETQYF. The CDR3 bases are TGTGCCAGCCGTTGGGGTCTAGCGGAAGAGACCCAGTACTTC. This sequence joins TRBV6-5 and TRBJ2-5; the match to TRBD2 covers 7 bases. J was trimmed by 3 bases and V by 8 bases; bases with no gene match: 9. This CDR3 is 14 amino acids long. The germline CDR1 and CDR2 sequences are MNHEY and SVGAGI.

As to this clone: At the DNA level, this CDR3 is encoded by other sequences in the same sample as well. The chain is built from TRBV7-9 and TRBJ1-1, with D perhaps matching TRBD1 (5 bases). CDR3 length equals 13 residues. The germline CDR1 and CDR2 sequences are SEHNR and FQNEAQ (reference sequence). V was shortened by 2 bases and J by 3 bases, with 7 bases between the two germline ends. The CDR3 region is CASSLTGDTEAFF. The CDR3 DNA reads TGTGCCAGCAGCTTAACGGGGGACACTGAAGCTTTCTTT.

The chain combines TRBV5-1 with TRBJ2-5; 10 bases line up with TRBD2. This CDR3 region has 14 residues. Trimming cost V 0 bases and J 4 bases; bases outside gene matches: 0. Germline V gene sequence: CDR1 SGHRS, CDR2 YFSETQ. This CDR3 is CASSLGTSGETQYF. The CDR3 coding sequence is TGCGCCAGCAGCTTGGGGACTAGCGGAGAGACCCAGTACTTC.

The chain recombines TRBV11-2 with TRBJ1-5; 8 bases are shared with TRBD1. The germline gives CDR1 SGHAT, CDR2 FQNNGV. CDR3 length equals 16 residues. Unmatched junction bases numbered 9, after V lost 4 bases and J lost 4 bases. CDR3 DNA sequence: TGTGCCAGCAGCTCCCCAGGGGGCGCAAGGAATCAGCCCCAGCATTTT. It yields the protein CASSSPGGARNQPQHF. The full variable domain, with the rest looked up from reference TRBV11-2 and TRBJ1-5, is EAGVAQSPRYKIIEKRQSVAFWCNPISGHATLYWYQQILGQGPKLLIQFQNNGVVDDSQLPKDRFSAERLKGVDSTLKIQPAKLEDSAVYLCASSSPGGARNQPQHFGDGTRLSIL.

The CDR3 loop is CASSSTGARYYNEQFF. CDR3 in DNA: TGTGCCAGCAGCTCTACAGGGGCCCGATATTACAATGAGCAGTTCTTC. The chain joins TRBV11-2 to TRBJ2-1; 7 bases agree with TRBD1. Germline-derived CDR1 and CDR2 are SGHAT and FQNNGV. Trimming at V came to 4 bases and at J to 4 bases, leaving 10 bases not matched to a gene. The CDR3 has 16 residues.

The J gene is TRBJ2-5, the V gene TRBV10-3; 14 bases are a match to TRBD2. The CDR3 is 17 amino acids. Germline CDR1 is ENHRY and CDR2 is SYGVKD. Losses at the gene ends were 0 bases for V and 9 bases for J; bases not matched to a gene: 9. The CDR3 region has the DNA TGTGCCATCAGTGAGTCCCGTCGGACTAGCGGGGGGCGAGCCCAGTACTTC. Encoded protein: CAISESRRTSGGRAQYF.

The chain employs TRBV5-1 and TRBJ1-1; D possibly corresponds to TRBD1 (6 bases). This CDR3 comprises 15 residues. Germline CDR1 SGHRS, CDR2 YFSETQ. V was shortened by 4 bases and J by 1 base, with 14 bases between the two germline ends. This CDR3 reads CASSSGTGPNTEAFF. CDR3 coding DNA: TGCGCCAGCAGCAGCGGTACAGGGCCGAACACTGAAGCTTTCTTT.